Following are 17 T cell receptor beta chains from one sample sequenced in a study of shared clonotypes between healthy human individuals (dated by TCRdb to the early 2020s). Library preparation used the immunoSEQ multiplex PCR assay. TCRdb mirrors the immuneACCESS table, restricted to in-frame sequences. Some clones are absent from its copies; in checked studies, under half trace to an unresolved V gene, and the reason for the others is unknown. The table for this sample lists under 1,100,000 clones; around 74% of them were counted only once. The ten largest clones add up to about 1.5% of the sample. Sequencing was carried out using memory CD4+ T cells sorted from blood. Read against the paper, the sample's cell subset or site label means: CD45RA-negative fraction. The receptor set was obtained from a man aged 18-30 years in good health.

This chain joins TRBV28 and TRBJ2-3, with 10 nucleotides matching TRBD2. Germline loops: CDR1 MDHEN, CDR2 SYDVKM. The junction had 1 base not matched to a gene; V was cut back by 3 bases and J by 1 base. The CDR3 is 15 amino acids. The CDR3 loop is CASSFTSGGTDTQYF. The CDR3 DNA sequence: TGTGCCAGCAGTTTTACTAGCGGGGGCACAGATACGCAGTATTTT.

The chain employs TRBV13 and TRBJ2-1; no firm D call. CDR1 is PRHDT and CDR2 is FYEKMQ in the germline V gene (reference sequence). The germline V and J ends were trimmed by 5 bases and 4 bases, with 15 bases remaining between them. The CDR3 contains 15 residues. In DNA form, the CDR3 reads TGTGCCAGCAGCCTCCCGATGACCTCTTACAATGAGCAGTTCTTC. Amino acids: CASSLPMTSYNEQFF.

This clone was found a few times. The chain links TRBV5-4 to TRBJ1-1; the D is unclear. Germline V CDR1 and CDR2: SGHNT, YYREEE (reference sequence). This CDR3 comprises 11 residues. The germline V and J ends were trimmed by 3 bases and 5 bases, with 5 bases remaining between them. CDR3 protein: CASSSWTEAFF. CDR3 DNA: TGTGCCAGCAGCTCTTGGACTGAAGCTTTCTTT. The full variable domain, in which reference TRBV5-4 and TRBJ1-1 provide the parts outside the CDR3, is ETGVTQSPTHLIKTRGQQVTLRCSSQSGHNTVSWYQQALGQGPQFIFQYYREEENGRGNFPPRFSGLQFPNYSSELNVNALELDDSALYLCASSSWTEAFFGQGTRLTVV.

The V call is TRBV14, the J call TRBJ2-1; no reliable D call. The CDR3 covers 12 residues. The V gene's germline CDR1 is SGHDN and CDR2 FVKESK. The germline V and J ends were trimmed by 0 bases and 8 bases, with 5 bases remaining between them. CDR3 bases: TGTGCCAGCAGCCAAGATAGGCATGAGCAGTTCTTC. Translating it yields CASSQDRHEQFF.

The CDR3 reads CASSVTSVGSQYF. As DNA, the CDR3 is TGTGCCAGCAGCGTCACTAGCGTTGGATCGCAGTATTTT. The V call is TRBV6-5, the J call TRBJ2-3, with 7 bases that match TRBD2. The CDR3 contains 13 residues. V lost 6 bases to trimming and J lost 10 bases; unmatched junction nucleotides: 10. CDR1 and CDR2 from the germline V gene are MNHEY and SVGAGI.

Comments on this clone: Other DNA variants within this sample encode the same CDR3. V is TRBV5-4 and J is TRBJ2-2; tentatively, D is TRBD1 or TRBD2 (6 bases each). The germline gives CDR1 SGHNT, CDR2 YYREEE (reference sequence). This CDR3 spans 15 amino acids. Trimming took 2 bases from V and 2 from J, leaving 10 bases between them. The CDR3 sequence: CASSLGGQNTGELFF. CDR3 nucleotide sequence: TGTGCCAGCAGCTTAGGGGGGCAAAACACCGGGGAGCTGTTTTTT.

The chain uses TRBV19 and TRBJ2-6; D uncertain. There are 15 residues in the CDR3. V lost 4 bases to trimming and J lost 1 base, with 8 bases between them. Germline assignment: CDR1 LNHDA and CDR2 SQIVND (reference sequence). The CDR3 region is CASSTDSSGANVLTF. DNA of the CDR3: TGTGCCAGTAGTACGGATTCTTCTGGGGCCAACGTCCTGACTTTC.

This clone was seen only a few times. CDR3 coding DNA: TGTGCCAGCAGCGGACCGGGACATTCGAACACTGAAGCTTTCTTT. Amino acid sequence: CASSGPGHSNTEAFF. V is TRBV7-2 and J is TRBJ1-1; a possible D gene is TRBD1 (6 bases). The CDR3 has 15 residues. Germline loops: CDR1 SGHTA, CDR2 FQGNSA. V lost 5 bases and J lost 1, with 14 bases in between.

Of note for this clone: The junction does not match germline at one end; this may be a read error. This chain connects TRBV7-7 to TRBJ2-7; TRBD1 aligns across 10 bases. The CDR3 covers 16 residues. CDR1 is SSHAT, CDR2 FNYEAQ, per germline (reference sequence). The CDR3 reads CASSPGWDRGSYEQYF. The CDR3 nucleotides read TGTGCTAGCAGCCCTGGTTGGGACAGGGGTTCGTACGAGCAGTACTTC.

This clone was detected only once. The chain uses TRBV10-3 and TRBJ2-7, with 9 nucleotides matching TRBD2. Germline values: CDR1 ENHRY, CDR2 SYGVKD. V was clipped by 3 bases and J by 6 bases; unmatched bases: 6. This CDR3 contains 14 residues. CDR3 loop: CAISEGLAGLEQYF. The CDR3 DNA follows: TGTGCCATCAGTGAAGGCCTAGCGGGGCTCGAGCAGTACTTC.

The V call is TRBV27, the J call TRBJ2-1; D remains ambiguous. With 2 bases removed from V and 8 bases from J, the gap between germline ends came to 16 bases. The CDR3 has 15 amino acids. Germline values: CDR1 MNHEY, CDR2 SMNVEV (reference sequence). Here the CDR3 DNA reads TGTGCCAGCAGTTTACAAGCCGGCAGAGTCCATGAGCAGTTCTTC. Translating gives CASSLQAGRVHEQFF.

The sample holds many counts of this clone. The chain uses TRBV7-2 and TRBJ2-1; the D is unclear. V was trimmed by 5 bases and J by 7 bases, leaving 12 bases between them. The CDR3 is 13 amino acids. CDR1 SGHTA and CDR2 FQGNSA come from the germline V gene. CDR3 residues: CASSATWGNEQFF. The DNA for the CDR3 is TGTGCCAGCAGCGCCACTTGGGGAAATGAGCAGTTCTTC.

This chain joins TRBV18 and TRBJ1-1; tentatively, D is TRBD1 (6 bases). In germline, CDR1 is KGHSH, CDR2 LQKENI. V was cut by 4 bases and J by 6 bases, with 15 bases left in between. CDR3 length equals 14 residues. CDR3 in DNA: TGTGCCAGCTCACAGGCAGGGGCCGTGTCTGAAGCTTTCTTT. Translating gives CASSQAGAVSEAFF. Full variable domain (missing parts from reference TRBV18 and TRBJ1-1): NAGVMQNPRHLVRRRGQEARLRCSPMKGHSHVYWYRQLPEEGLKFMVYLQKENIIDESGMPKERFSAEFPKEGPSILRIQQVVRGDSAAYFCASSQAGAVSEAFFGQGTRLTVV.

This chain joins TRBV20-1 and TRBJ2-1; D is unresolved. Trimming stripped 5 bases from V and 10 bases from J, with 12 bases between. CDR1 is DFQATT and CDR2 is SNEGSKA in the germline V gene (reference sequence). The CDR3 extends over 11 amino acids. CDR3 coding DNA: TGCAGTGCTGGGTATTGGGAAGAGCAGTTCTTC. As protein: CSAGYWEEQFF.

This chain links TRBV2 with TRBJ2-3, with D possibly being TRBD1 (6 bases). V gave up 7 bases and J gave up 2 bases, with 19 bases separating them. Per the germline V gene, CDR1 is SNHLY and CDR2 is FYNNEI. The CDR3 is 16 residues long. Here the CDR3 reads CASTYARDKHTDTQYF. As DNA, the CDR3 is TGTGCCAGCACGTACGCCCGGGACAAGCACACAGATACGCAGTATTTT.

There are a few counts of this clone. The sample carries other DNA sequences with the same CDR3. The genes are TRBV18 and TRBJ2-5, with no clear D. This CDR3 has 13 residues. Germline V lookup: CDR1 KGHSH, CDR2 LQKENI. The germline V and J ends were trimmed by 2 bases and 1 base, with 5 bases remaining between them. CDR3 amino acids: CASSPTRQETQYF. The DNA for the CDR3 is TGTGCCAGCTCACCAACCCGCCAAGAGACCCAGTACTTC.

The chain links TRBV28 to TRBJ2-7; tentative D call: TRBD1 (6 bases). Per germline, CDR1 MDHEN and CDR2 SYDVKM. CDR3 length equals 13 residues. Trimming removed 10 bases at V and 4 bases at J, with 17 bases between. CDR3 sequence (DNA): TGTGCCATAAACAGGGATCTCATTTACGAGCAGTACTTC. Amino acids: CAINRDLIYEQYF.